This T cell receptor (beta chain) was profiled in a study of T-cell reconstitution after alpha-beta-depleted transplantation in children listed by TCRdb under 2016. About the full investigation: The study quantitatively tracked T-cell immune reconstitution after TCRalphabeta/CD19-depleted allogeneic hematopoietic cell transplantation in children using TCR repertoire profiling.

Libraries came from PCR. Sequencing relied on an Illumina HiSeq 2500. To normalize quantification of the TCRbeta repertoire, the TCR libraries were built with molecular barcoding that relied on unique molecular identifiers. TCRdb reanalyzed the raw reads on its own, using fastp at Q25 for trimming and MiXCR for clone calling, and kept in-frame beta chains. Each CDR3 protein gets just one entry, which takes the most common genes and DNA from the rows behind it. The sample has about 540,000 distinct CDR3 sequences on record, around 18% of them singletons. The leading ten clones occupy 3% to 3.5% of the sample. The germline V gene (reference sequence) gives CDR1 as SGHKS and CDR2 as YYEKEE. The CDR3 measures 16 amino acids from cysteine to phenylalanine. Solely the CDR3 DNA is kept, with 48 bases framed from the first base. Trimming takes 2 bases off V and 6 bases off J; junction bases not matched to a gene: 11.

This clonotype showed up many times. The antigen it binds to is not known. There are no base qualities to consult, and no much larger clone falls within one base. This receptor chain uses TRBV5-5 and TRBJ2-3; 8 of the junction bases match TRBD2. The sequence was obtained from a human donor who donated a stem cell graft to a child with acute lymphoblastic leukemia. The material sequenced was PBMCs from the stem cell graft donor, taken from the stem cell graft. The DNA sequence is given as TGTGCCAGCAGCTTTGTGACAAGGACTAGCTCGGATACGCAGTATTTT. It is translated as CASSFVTRTSSDTQYF. Extended through the reference TRBV5-5 and TRBJ2-3 proteins, this CDR3 yields the full variable domain: DAGVTQSPTHLIKTRGQQVTLRCSPISGHKSVSWYQQVLGQGPQFIFQYYEKEERGRGNFPDRFSARQFPNYSSELNVNALLLGDSALYLCASSFVTRTSSDTQYFGPGTRLTVL.